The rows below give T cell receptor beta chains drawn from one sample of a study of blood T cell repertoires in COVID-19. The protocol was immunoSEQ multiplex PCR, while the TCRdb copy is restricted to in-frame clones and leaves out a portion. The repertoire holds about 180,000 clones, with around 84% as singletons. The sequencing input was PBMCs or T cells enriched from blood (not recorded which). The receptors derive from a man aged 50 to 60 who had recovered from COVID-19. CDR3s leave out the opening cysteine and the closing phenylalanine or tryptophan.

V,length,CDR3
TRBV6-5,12,ASRSDRGPGGYT
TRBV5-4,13,ASSSGTASGNTIY
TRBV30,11,AWSAFFNQPQH
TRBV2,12,ASSVQGSNQPQH
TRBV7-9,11,ASSPDWGREAF
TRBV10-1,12,ASSPGTVGNTIY
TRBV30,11,AWSAGRRDGYT
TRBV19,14,ASSIDWDRRGQPQH
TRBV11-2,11,ASSPDRGGEQF
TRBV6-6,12,ASSDMPAQETQY
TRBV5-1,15,ASRELVSGGPEETQY
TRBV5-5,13,ASSSTGDRNSPLH
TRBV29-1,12,SVAYGGYNSPLH
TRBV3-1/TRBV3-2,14,ASSLGALAGSTEAF
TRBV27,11,ASSYTGGREQY
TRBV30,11,AWSVPGRTEAF
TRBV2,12,ASSARTGGTEAF
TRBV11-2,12,ASNRGAGNTEAF
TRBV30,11,ACLGQSNEKLF
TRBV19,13,ASSIGPTSGVTQY
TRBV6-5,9,ASNGGTEAF
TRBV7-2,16,ASSLGGSGGAFGNEQF
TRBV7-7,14,ASSFIRGSGGDIQY
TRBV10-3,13,AIRSELTTNEKLF
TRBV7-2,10,ASSSTKGEQY
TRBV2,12,ASKGQGEGNTIY
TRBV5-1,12,ASSVTGSNQPQH
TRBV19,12,ASSGTGAHGELF
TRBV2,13,ASSGGPGGASGYT
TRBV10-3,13,AISEGTGGYSEAF
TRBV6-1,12,ASSERAGNQPQH
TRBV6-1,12,ASSESQGVNSQY
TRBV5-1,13,ASSFMQGADTEAF
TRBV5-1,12,ASSRGEEYNEQF
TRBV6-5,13,ASSPGQGLDQPQY
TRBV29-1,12,SVATYREGDGYT
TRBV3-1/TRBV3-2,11,ASSRQSTDTQY